A selection of T cell receptor beta chains follows, all from one sample in a study of blood T cell repertoires in COVID-19. Repertoires were generated with immunoSEQ multiplex PCR, while TCRdb's copy carries only in-frame clones and drops some. Altogether about 120,000 clones are present, approximately 81% being singletons, with the ten largest covering about 3.9%. The material sequenced was peripheral blood. These receptors all stem from a man aged 60 to 75 with acute or convalescent COVID-19. CDR3s include the opening cysteine and the closing phenylalanine or tryptophan. The order of the fields is V gene, J gene, CDR3 protein.

TRBV5-1	TRBJ2-1	CASSPGTQFNEQFF
TRBV24-1	TRBJ1-1	CATGSGGETEAFF
TRBV6-5	TRBJ1-1	CASSLDLRGAFF
TRBV28	TRBJ2-7	CASSSADIYYEQYF
TRBV7-8	TRBJ1-6	CASSFRTGRDSPLHF
TRBV12-5	TRBJ2-1	CASGFGLAGANEQFF
TRBV5-1	TRBJ2-5	CASSSSGRTQETQYF
TRBV9	TRBJ2-1	CASSVAGGLQYNEQFF
TRBV11-2	TRBJ1-3	CASSRGQGNTIYF
TRBV19	TRBJ2-1	CASVDGGMVGEQFF